Listed below are T cell receptor beta chains from one sample, sequenced in a study of CD8 T cells in ankylosing spondylitis. TCRdb re-called the 5' RACE reads through MiXCR, storing one row per CDR3 protein. Seen here are fewer than 550,000 distinct CDR3 sequences, approximately 5% observed once, and the top ten hold under 4.5%. Sequencing input: blood, either unsorted or a sorted T cell fraction (not recorded which). All receptors derive from a male donor with ankylosing spondylitis. CDR3s include the opening cysteine and the closing phenylalanine or tryptophan. Each record gives: D gene, clone size, V gene, J gene, CDR3 DNA, CDR3 protein. D genes are given only for firm matches. Size tells how often a clone was seen (once, few, many) or the class of an expanded clone, and some rows leave it out.

>NA|few|TRBV5-1|TRBJ2-3
TGCGCCAGCAGCCCCCACCGGGATACGCAGTATTTT
CASSPHRDTQYF
>NA|many|TRBV28|TRBJ1-2
TGTGCCAGCAGTCTGCCTCCGCAGGGCATTGGTGGCTACACCTTC
CASSLPPQGIGGYTF
>TRBD2|many|TRBV29-1|TRBJ2-5
TGCAGCGTTATACTCGGGACTAGCGGAGCGGAGACCCAGTACTTC
CSVILGTSGAETQYF
>NA|many|TRBV20-1|TRBJ2-6
TGCAGTGCTAGGAGCCAAGGCCTTTCTGGGGCCAACGTCCTGACTTTC
CSARSQGLSGANVLTF
>NA|many|TRBV12-3/TRBV12-4|TRBJ1-2
TGTGCCAGCAGTTTTGGAAACGGCTACACCTTC
CASSFGNGYTF
>TRBD1|many|TRBV10-3|TRBJ2-3
TGTGCCATCACCCGCGGACAGGACAGCACAGATACGCAGTATTTT
CAITRGQDSTDTQYF
>TRBD1|many|TRBV7-9|TRBJ2-7
TGTGCCAGCAGCTTCCGACAGGGGATGCCCTACGAGCAGTACTTC
CASSFRQGMPYEQYF
>NA|many|TRBV5-1|TRBJ2-7
TGCGCCAGCAGCTTTGACAGTCAGCGGGCCTACGAGCAGTACTTC
CASSFDSQRAYEQYF
>NA|many|TRBV6-5|TRBJ1-4
TGTGCCAGCAGTTACTCGAAAGACAGTGGGAGGGAAAAACTGTTTTTT
CASSYSKDSGREKLFF
>NA|NA|TRBV4-2|TRBJ2-7
TGTGCCAGCAGACGGGACGGTGTCTCCTACGAGCAGTACTTC
CASRRDGVSYEQYF
>TRBD1|few|TRBV5-6|TRBJ2-7
TGTGCCAGCAGCTGGGACAGGACGGACGAGCAGTACTTC
CASSWDRTDEQYF
>NA|many|TRBV10-3|TRBJ2-1
TGTGCCATCAGCCCGGAGGGGAGAGGGCCCAGTGAGCAGTTCTTC
CAISPEGRGPSEQFF
>NA|NA|TRBV23-1|TRBJ1-5
TGCGCCAGCAGCCGCCCACAGCGTCGAAATCAGCCCCAGCATTTT
CASSRPQRRNQPQHF
>NA|many|TRBV6-1|TRBJ2-7
TGTGCCAGCAGTGACCCGCAGTACTTC
CASSDPQYF
>TRBD1|many|TRBV19|TRBJ1-1
TGTGCCAGTAGTGGGGGACAGTTCGCGAACACTGAAGCTTTCTTT
CASSGGQFANTEAFF
>NA|many|TRBV2|TRBJ2-3
TGTGCCAGCAGCCGACAGACGGACACAGATACGCAGTATTTT
CASSRQTDTDTQYF
>TRBD2|many|TRBV7-8|TRBJ2-1
TGTGCCAGCAGACGTTTACAGGGGAGGGGACTAGCGGGGTACAATGAGCAGTTCTTC
CASRRLQGRGLAGYNEQFF
>TRBD2|NA|TRBV7-9|TRBJ2-2
TGTGCCAGCAGCTTACCGCGGGGGGAAGGGGCCGGGGAGCTGTTTTTT
CASSLPRGEGAGELFF